This passage covers 23 T cell receptor beta chains from one sample sequenced in a study of blood T cell repertoires in COVID-19. Repertoires were generated with immunoSEQ multiplex PCR, while TCRdb's copy carries only in-frame clones and drops some. The table has about 320,000 clones, roughly nine tenths seen once. The specimen sequenced was PBMCs or T cells enriched from blood (not recorded which). Receptor source: a man aged 55-75 years who had recovered from COVID-19.

The chain couples TRBV18 to TRBJ1-1, with D maybe TRBD1 (5 bases). The V gene lost 6 bases and the J gene lost 7 bases, with 15 bases spanning the gap. This CDR3 is built from 13 residues. Germline V gene data show CDR1 as KGHSH and CDR2 as LQKENI. CDR3 amino acids: CASSTGGTGEAFF. CDR3 coding DNA: TGTGCCAGCTCTACGGGAGGGACTGGTGAAGCTTTCTTT.

V gene TRBV11-1 combines with J gene TRBJ1-1; D might be TRBD1 (6 bases). V lost 3 bases to trimming and J lost 0 bases, with 11 bases between them. This CDR3 has 15 amino acids. In germline, CDR1 is SGHAT, CDR2 FQDESV (reference sequence). The CDR3: CASSFRGSMNTEAFF. The CDR3 bases are TGTGCCAGCAGCTTCAGGGGAAGTATGAACACTGAAGCTTTCTTT.

This clone appeared once. One end of the junction varies from germline; a read error may be responsible. The chain couples TRBV7-2 to TRBJ2-7; 8 nucleotides align to TRBD2. In germline, CDR1 is SGHTA, CDR2 FQGNSA. There are 15 residues in the CDR3. This CDR3 reads CASSLGRSGRGEQYF. The CDR3 coding sequence is TGTGCCAGTAGCTTAGGGAGAAGCGGGAGAGGCGAGCAGTACTTC.

The chain joins TRBV5-6 to TRBJ2-1, with TRBD1 as a possible D gene (5 bases). CDR3 length: 15 residues. Germline values: CDR1 SGHDT, CDR2 YYEEEE. The V end lost 1 base, the J end lost 4 bases, and 12 bases lay between the germline ends. The CDR3 spells CASSLLVRDYNEQFF. In DNA, the CDR3 is TGTGCCAGCAGCTTGCTCGTCAGGGATTACAATGAGCAGTTCTTC.

The chain couples TRBV18 to TRBJ1-4, with 7 bases identical to TRBD1. Germline CDR1 is KGHSH and CDR2 is LQKENI. Germline trimming cut 5 bases from V and 5 bases from J; bases unmatched to any gene: 5. The CDR3 consists of 14 residues. The CDR3 protein is CASSSAGGNEKLFF. The CDR3 coding sequence is TGTGCCAGCTCATCTGCAGGGGGAAATGAAAAACTGTTTTTT.

The chain couples TRBV9 to TRBJ1-1; 9 bases are a match to TRBD1. The CDR3 has 15 residues. Looked up from germline, CDR1 is SGDLS and CDR2 is YYNGEE. V gave up 2 bases and J gave up 3 bases; unmatched junction bases: 5. The CDR3 region has the DNA TGTGCCAGCAGCGTTAACAGGGGGCCGCACACTGAAGCTTTCTTT. This encodes CASSVNRGPHTEAFF. The entire variable domain, with the rest obtained from reference TRBV9 and TRBJ1-1, is as follows: DSGVTQTPKHLITATGQRVTLRCSPRSGDLSVYWYQQSLDQGLQFLIQYYNGEERAKGNILERFSAQQFPDLHSELNLSSLELGDSALYFCASSVNRGPHTEAFFGQGTRLTVV.

The chain joins TRBV4-2 to TRBJ2-2; 9 bases map to TRBD2. Germline loops: CDR1 LGHNA, CDR2 YNFKEQ. V trimming: 1 base; J trimming: 6 bases; junction bases outside the gene matches: 9. The CDR3 has 17 amino acids. CDR3 nucleotide sequence: TGTGCCAGCAGCCAAGTCCTGGCGGGGGGGCCGGCCGGGGAGCTGTTTTTT. Amino acids: CASSQVLAGGPAGELFF.

This sequence joins TRBV15 and TRBJ1-5; D may be TRBD1 (5 bases). V shed 2 bases and J shed 0 bases, with 5 bases lying between them. The CDR3 length is 14 residues. Germline V lookup: CDR1 LNHNV, CDR2 YYDKDF (reference sequence). Here the CDR3 reads CATSRQGSNQPQHF. The CDR3 bases are TGTGCCACCAGCAGACAGGGTAGCAATCAGCCCCAGCATTTT.

This chain connects TRBV12-3 or TRBV12-4 to TRBJ1-1; tentative D call: TRBD1 (5 bases). CDR3 length equals 11 residues. Trimming stripped 8 bases from V and 5 bases from J, with 9 bases between. The CDR3 sequence is CASSGRTEAFF. The CDR3 DNA reads TGTGCCAGCTCAGGGAGGACTGAAGCTTTCTTT.

V gene TRBV15 combines with J gene TRBJ1-6; TRBD1 agrees at 7 bases. The CDR3 is 12 amino acids. The junction had 1 base not matched to a gene; V was cut back by 6 bases and J by 8 bases. The germline V gene has CDR1 LNHNV and CDR2 YYDKDF (reference sequence). In DNA, the CDR3 is TGTGCCACCAGAGACAGGGATTCACCCCTCCACTTT. It yields the protein CATRDRDSPLHF.

The chain uses TRBV11-2 and TRBJ1-2; D unresolved. The CDR3 consists of 14 residues. Germline CDR1 reads SGHAT; CDR2 reads FQNNGV. The V end lost 5 bases, the J end lost 12 bases, and 22 bases lay between the germline ends. The DNA of the CDR3 is TGTGCCAGCAGCCCCGATGGAGGAGTTTGCGCCGACACCTTC. This sequence encodes CASSPDGGVCADTF.

V is TRBV29-1 and J is TRBJ2-7; 15 nucleotides match TRBD2. The V segment lost 7 bases and the J segment 0 bases; nucleotides outside the gene matches: 10. The CDR3 has 17 amino acids. Germline V lookup: CDR1 SQVTM, CDR2 ANQGSEA. This CDR3 is CSAVSGTSGRTSYEQYF. The CDR3 nucleotides read TGCAGCGCCGTTTCCGGGACTAGCGGGAGGACCTCCTACGAGCAGTACTTC.

The gene calls are TRBV27 and TRBJ2-2; 8 bases line up with TRBD1. Per the germline V gene, CDR1 is MNHEY and CDR2 is SMNVEV (reference sequence). V dropped 6 bases and J dropped 1; count of bases not matched to a gene: 10. The CDR3 is 17 amino acids. The CDR3: CASSQTGQGWNTGELFF. CDR3 nucleotides: TGTGCCAGCAGCCAAACCGGACAGGGTTGGAACACCGGGGAGCTGTTTTTT.

The chain links TRBV9 to TRBJ2-3; 9 nucleotides agree with TRBD1. Germline-derived CDR1 and CDR2 are SGDLS and YYNGEE. Trimming took 5 bases from V and 1 from J; bases not matched to a gene: 5. The CDR3 covers 15 residues. CDR3 DNA: TGTGCCAGCAGGTGGGGACAGGGACGCACAGATACGCAGTATTTT. Protein sequence: CASRWGQGRTDTQYF.

The chain recombines TRBV12-3 or TRBV12-4 with TRBJ2-5, with 7 bases aligning to TRBD2. The CDR3 spans 13 residues. The V and J ends lost 5 bases and 5 bases, in that order; junction bases with no gene match: 5. CDR3 DNA sequence: TGTGCCAGCAGTCCCAGGGAGGGGGAGACCCAGTACTTC. Encoded protein: CASSPREGETQYF.

The chain recombines TRBV7-6 with TRBJ1-6, with D maybe TRBD1 (5 bases). Trimming removed 4 bases at V and 6 bases at J, with 10 bases between. Germline V gives CDR1 SGHVS, CDR2 FNYEAQ. This CDR3 spans 14 amino acids. The CDR3 DNA sequence: TGTGCCAGCAGCTCGATCGGGGGTAATTCACCCCTCCACTTT. It codes for CASSSIGGNSPLHF.

The chain joins TRBV3-1 (or the pseudogene TRBV3-2) to TRBJ2-4; possibly TRBD2 for D (7 bases). This CDR3 comprises 14 residues. V was pared by 5 bases and J by 5 bases, with 13 bases between. Germline-derived CDR1 and CDR2 are LGHDT and YNNKEL (reference sequence). As DNA, the CDR3 is TGTGCCAGCAGCAGGGGGGGGGTCCAAAACATTCAGTACTTC. Its protein product is CASSRGGVQNIQYF.

The chain joins TRBV7-9 to TRBJ1-2, with TRBD1 as a possible D gene (6 bases). V lost 7 bases and J lost 4, with 10 bases in between. This CDR3 has 12 residues. Germline CDR1 and CDR2: SEHNR and FQNEAQ (reference sequence). This CDR3 is CASKGHLYGYTF. In nucleotides, the CDR3 is TGTGCCAGCAAGGGACACCTCTATGGCTACACCTTC.

The chain is built from TRBV9 and TRBJ2-5, with 8 bases matching TRBD2. In germline, CDR1 is SGDLS, CDR2 YYNGEE. The CDR3 totals 16 residues. The V and J ends lost 0 bases and 2 bases, in that order; junction bases with no gene match: 6. The CDR3 nucleotides are TGTGCCAGCAGCGTAGAGGATAGCGGGAATCAAGAGACCCAGTACTTC. Its protein is CASSVEDSGNQETQYF.

This clone was picked up one time. The chain employs TRBV28 and TRBJ1-5, with D unresolved. Germline values: CDR1 MDHEN, CDR2 SYDVKM. The CDR3 runs to 14 residues. Deletions cut 1 base from V and 4 bases from J, with 8 bases between. The CDR3 region has the DNA TGTGCCAGCAGTTTATCAGGAGGGAATCAGCCCCAGCATTTT. Translating it yields CASSLSGGNQPQHF. The variable domain in full, completed from reference TRBV28 and TRBJ1-5, reads DVKVTQSSRYLVKRTGEKVFLECVQDMDHENMFWYRQDPGLGLRLIYFSYDVKMKEKGDIPEGYSVSREKKERFSLILESASTNQTSMYLCASSLSGGNQPQHFGDGTRLSIL.

The rearrangement uses TRBV19 and TRBJ1-1; D uncertain. V lost 5 bases and J 9 bases, leaving 10 bases between the germline ends. Germline CDR1 reads LNHDA; CDR2 reads SQIVND (reference sequence). CDR3 size: 11 residues. The DNA for the CDR3 is TGTGCCAGTAGTTACATTTTTCAAGCTTTCTTT. It codes for CASSYIFQAFF. Together with reference TRBV19 and TRBJ1-1, the CDR3 gives the full variable domain: DGGITQSPKYLFRKEGQNVTLSCEQNLNHDAMYWYRQDPGQGLRLIYYSQIVNDFQKGDIAEGYSVSREKKESFPLTVTSAQKNPTAFYLCASSYIFQAFFGQGTRLTVV.

The chain is built from TRBV19 and TRBJ2-2; D is unclear. The CDR3 runs 13 residues. Germline CDR1 is LNHDA and CDR2 is SQIVND (reference sequence). Trimming removed 4 bases at V and 6 bases at J, with 9 bases between. The CDR3 region is CASSNPWPGELFF. The CDR3 coding sequence is TGTGCCAGTAGTAACCCTTGGCCCGGGGAGCTGTTTTTT.

The chain has TRBV6-5 and TRBJ1-5; tentatively, D is TRBD1 (6 bases). V shed 6 bases and J shed 3 bases, with 15 bases lying between them. The CDR3 covers 15 residues. Germline V lookup: CDR1 MNHEY, CDR2 SVGAGI. In DNA form, the CDR3 reads TGTGCCAGCAGACCTACAGGGATAATCAATCAGCCCCAGCATTTT. Its translation is CASRPTGIINQPQHF.